These 28 T cell receptor beta chains were sequenced from one sample in a study of T cells after posttransplantation cyclophosphamide. TCRdb keeps only in-frame clones here, not all; method: immunoSEQ multiplex PCR. The sample holds approximately 20,000 clones, roughly 87% seen once. Cyclophosphamide on days +3 and +4 followed busulfan-fludarabine conditioning and a marrow graft. The material sequenced was PBMCs, taken after allogeneic stem cell transplant with posttransplant cyclophosphamide. The source is a female patient aged 40 to 55 who received an allogeneic stem cell transplant from a related donor, was CMV-positive, and had no GVHD. The graft donor may be the source of some T cells.

The genes are TRBV7-9 and TRBJ2-3; 10 nucleotides agree with TRBD2. The CDR3 is 15 amino acids. Unmatched junction bases numbered 5, after V lost 4 bases and J lost 4 bases. Per germline, CDR1 SEHNR and CDR2 FQNEAQ (reference sequence). DNA for the CDR3: TGTGCCAGCAGCTCTAGCGGGAGTAGGTCAGATACGCAGTATTTT. Encoded protein: CASSSSGSRSDTQYF.

This clone appeared once. CDR3 in amino acids: CASIGDSYEQYF. The CDR3 DNA reads TGTGCCAGCATAGGGGACTCCTACGAGCAGTACTTC. V usage is TRBV6-5 and J usage is TRBJ2-5; possibly TRBD1 for D (5 bases). The end of the DNA is better explained by TRBJ2-7, so the J call may be wrong. This CDR3 spans 12 amino acids. Germline V gives CDR1 MNHEY, CDR2 SVGAGI.

Only one count was recorded for this clone. The rearrangement uses TRBV7-9 and TRBJ2-1; 10 bases fit TRBD2. Trimming cost V 5 bases and J 0 bases; bases outside gene matches: 7. The length of the CDR3 is 17 residues. In germline, CDR1 is SEHNR, CDR2 FQNEAQ (reference sequence). The CDR3 here is CASSQLLAGSSYNEQFF. CDR3 DNA sequence: TGTGCCAGCAGCCAACTACTAGCGGGAAGCTCCTACAATGAGCAGTTCTTC.

This rearrangement joins TRBV7-9 to TRBJ1-1, with TRBD1 matching over 8 bases. This CDR3 is 15 amino acids long. Germline V gene sequence: CDR1 SEHNR, CDR2 FQNEAQ (reference sequence). The J segment lost 4 bases and the V segment lost 1 base, leaving 5 bases of the junction unmatched. Here the CDR3 reads CASSLVAQGGTEAFF. The CDR3 DNA is TGTGCCAGCAGCTTAGTGGCACAGGGGGGCACTGAAGCTTTCTTT.

This chain links TRBV28 with TRBJ1-1, with a tentative D call TRBD1 (6 bases). This CDR3 contains 13 residues. Deletions cut 7 bases from V and 7 bases from J, with 16 bases between. Germline V gives CDR1 MDHEN, CDR2 SYDVKM. This CDR3 reads CASTIITGLEAFF. Written as DNA, the CDR3 is TGTGCCAGCACTATTATTACAGGGCTTGAAGCTTTCTTT.

The chain employs TRBV2 and TRBJ1-2; D remains ambiguous. The CDR3 consists of 12 residues. From germline, CDR1 is SNHLY and CDR2 FYNNEI. Trimming pared 6 bases from V and 4 bases from J, leaving 9 bases between. CDR3 sequence: CASSRTGYGYTF. As DNA, the CDR3 is TGTGCCAGCAGCCGGACTGGCTATGGCTACACCTTC.

The CDR3 DNA is TGTGCCAGCTCACCACCTTCAGCGGGAGTAAGAGGCGAGCAGTACTTC. It is translated as CASSPPSAGVRGEQYF. The V call is TRBV18, the J call TRBJ2-7; 8 bases are a match to TRBD2. Trimming removed 0 bases from V and 6 bases from J; junction bases left unmatched: 10. The CDR3 sequence is 16 residues long. In germline, CDR1 is KGHSH, CDR2 LQKENI.

This clone was detected only a few times. The rearrangement joins TRBV28 to TRBJ2-7; 7 positions agree with TRBD1. Germline lookup yields CDR1 MDHEN and CDR2 SYDVKM. The V and J ends lost 8 bases and 3 bases, in that order; junction bases with no gene match: 4. CDR3 length equals 12 residues. CDR3 bases: TGTGCCAGCTGGGACAGTGGCTACGAGCAGTACTTC. It encodes CASWDSGYEQYF.

The CDR3 DNA follows: TGTGCCAGCAGTTCCATGGGTAGCGGAGAACCCGAGCAGTACTTC. Its translation is CASSSMGSGEPEQYF. The chain uses TRBV28 and TRBJ2-7; perhaps TRBD2 as D (6 bases). V dropped 4 bases and J dropped 6 bases, with 19 bases sitting between them. Germline V lookup: CDR1 MDHEN, CDR2 SYDVKM. This CDR3 spans 15 amino acids.

This sequence joins TRBV7-9 and TRBJ2-2; a possible D gene is TRBD2 (5 bases). This CDR3 is built from 13 residues. Germline lookup yields CDR1 SEHNR and CDR2 FQNEAQ (reference sequence). V was trimmed by 5 bases and J by 6 bases, leaving 10 bases between them. In nucleotides, the CDR3 is TGTGCCAGCAGCCCCGCCGGGGCCGGGGAGCTGTTTTTT. Protein sequence: CASSPAGAGELFF.

A single count supports this clone. The chain carries TRBV19 and TRBJ2-3; D remains ambiguous. Germline CDR1 is LNHDA and CDR2 is SQIVND (reference sequence). V was cut by 6 bases and J by 0 bases, with 16 bases left in between. This CDR3 is 16 amino acids long. CDR3 coding DNA: TGTGCCAGTAGCCCCCGAGCGCGCTCTAGCACAGATACGCAGTATTTT. Amino acid sequence: CASSPRARSSTDTQYF.

The J gene is TRBJ2-7, the V gene TRBV9; TRBD2 aligns across 13 bases. The CDR3 runs to 15 residues. V shed 4 bases, J shed 2 bases, and the junction held 3 bases outside the gene matches. The germline V gene has CDR1 SGDLS and CDR2 YYNGEE. Here the CDR3 DNA reads TGTGCCAGCAGCTTACTAGCGGGAGGGCCCTACGAGCAGTACTTC. This encodes CASSLLAGGPYEQYF. The full variable domain, completed using reference TRBV9 and TRBJ2-7, is DSGVTQTPKHLITATGQRVTLRCSPRSGDLSVYWYQQSLDQGLQFLIQYYNGEERAKGNILERFSAQQFPDLHSELNLSSLELGDSALYFCASSLLAGGPYEQYFGPGTRLTVT.

This clone was observed a few times. This chain joins TRBV15 and TRBJ1-3, with a weak D call TRBD1 (5 bases). Per germline, CDR1 LNHNV and CDR2 YYDKDF (reference sequence). Trimming took off 5 bases at V and 0 bases at J, with 11 bases between the two ends. The CDR3 consists of 15 residues. This chain's CDR3 is CATSGAGPSGNTIYF. The CDR3 DNA sequence: TGTGCCACCAGCGGAGCAGGGCCCTCTGGAAACACCATATATTTT.

The chain links TRBV30 to TRBJ2-7; 8 nucleotides line up with TRBD2. The germline CDR1 and CDR2 sequences are GTSNPN and SVGIG (reference sequence). V shed 4 bases and J 12 bases; nucleotides not matched to a gene: 8. The CDR3 contains 11 residues. CDR3 amino acids: CAWNAGGLLYF. The DNA of the CDR3 is TGTGCCTGGAACGCGGGGGGTCTCTTGTACTTC.

This clone occurred a few times. The rearrangement uses TRBV2 and TRBJ1-1; no reliable D call. This CDR3 has 10 residues. V dropped 9 bases and J dropped 2 bases, with 4 bases sitting between them. Germline V gives CDR1 SNHLY, CDR2 FYNNEI. The CDR3 sequence: CARLNTEAFF. The CDR3 nucleotides read TGTGCCAGACTAAACACTGAAGCTTTCTTT.

The chain links TRBV27 to TRBJ1-2; 8 bases agree with TRBD1. Germline trimming cut 4 bases from V and 6 bases from J; bases unmatched to any gene: 4. The V gene's germline CDR1 is MNHEY and CDR2 SMNVEV (reference sequence). The CDR3 has 13 amino acids. The DNA of the CDR3 is TGTGCCAGCAGTTCCACAGGGGGGAATGGCTACACCTTC. This translates into CASSSTGGNGYTF.

The J gene is TRBJ2-5, the V gene TRBV6-1; 7 bases are a match to TRBD1. This CDR3 is built from 12 residues. CDR1 is MNHNS, CDR2 SASEGT, per germline. V shed 8 bases, J shed 2 bases, and the junction held 2 bases outside the gene matches. Here the CDR3 DNA reads TGTGCCAGCGGACAGGAGCAAGAGACCCAGTACTTC. It encodes CASGQEQETQYF.

The V and J genes are TRBV5-1 and TRBJ2-7; the match to TRBD2 covers 7 bases. V lost 4 bases and J lost 2; bases outside the gene matches: 12. Germline-derived CDR1 and CDR2 are SGHRS and YFSETQ. The CDR3 length is 16 residues. CDR3 coding DNA: TGCGCCAGCAGCCAGGGACTAATCCCCTCCACCTACGAGCAGTACTTC. Its translation is CASSQGLIPSTYEQYF.

This clone was observed a single time. The V and J genes are TRBV10-3 and TRBJ2-1, with a tentative D call TRBD2 (7 bases). V lost 0 bases, J lost 4 bases, and 31 bases lay in between. Per germline, CDR1 ENHRY and CDR2 SYGVKD. CDR3 length equals 22 residues. Here the CDR3 DNA reads TGTGCCATCAGTGAGTCCTCGTTCGTGGTAGCACGATCGAGGGGGGGATACAATGAGCAGTTCTTC. It translates to CAISESSFVVARSRGGYNEQFF.

V gene TRBV6-6 combines with J gene TRBJ2-2; 8 bases line up with TRBD1. With 6 bases clipped from V and 7 bases from J, the junction kept 7 bases outside the gene matches. Germline CDR1 MNHNY, CDR2 SVGAGI (reference sequence). The CDR3 consists of 14 residues. The CDR3 bases are TGTGCCAGCAGCCGGACAGGGTCGAGCGGGGAGCTGTTTTTT. The encoded protein is CASSRTGSSGELFF.

This clone was counted a few times. The chain joins TRBV2 to TRBJ1-3; weak D call: TRBD1 (6 bases). Between the trimmed V and J ends, which lost 8 bases and 4 bases, there was a span of 15 bases. CDR3 size: 14 residues. Germline CDR1 and CDR2: SNHLY and FYNNEI. The CDR3 reads CASYRGGPGNTIYF. CDR3 bases: TGTGCCAGCTACAGAGGGGGACCGGGAAACACCATATATTTT.

The count of this clone is one. The V gene is TRBV4-1, the J gene TRBJ2-5; no definite D call. The length of the CDR3 is 17 residues. Trimming cost V 0 bases and J 5 bases, with 19 bases left between them. The V gene's germline CDR1 is MGHRA and CDR2 YSYEKL. In DNA, the CDR3 is TGCGCCAGCAGCCAAGATCTGGAAGGAGCCTCTCGGGAGACCCAGTACTTC. It codes for CASSQDLEGASRETQYF.

The chain combines TRBV6-5 with TRBJ1-1, with D unresolved. Germline V gene data show CDR1 as MNHEY and CDR2 as SVGAGI. Trimming took off 8 bases at V and 2 bases at J, with 18 bases between the two ends. The CDR3 runs to 15 residues. This chain's CDR3 is CASLARAVLNTEAFF. In nucleotides, the CDR3 is TGTGCCAGCCTAGCTAGAGCCGTCTTAAACACTGAAGCTTTCTTT.

The V call is TRBV28, the J call TRBJ2-3; D perhaps matches TRBD2 (5 bases). This CDR3 spans 14 amino acids. Trimming removed 6 bases from V and 2 bases from J, with 12 bases in between. CDR1 and CDR2 from the germline V gene are MDHEN and SYDVKM. This CDR3 reads CASSSSQITDTQYF. The DNA of the CDR3 is TGTGCCAGCAGCTCTAGCCAGATCACAGATACGCAGTATTTT.

This chain links TRBV28 with TRBJ2-3; 9 nucleotides align to TRBD2. J was trimmed by 5 bases and V by 4 bases; bases with no gene match: 7. This CDR3 contains 15 residues. In germline, CDR1 is MDHEN, CDR2 SYDVKM. CDR3 nucleotides: TGTGCCAGCAGTTCCCAGCGGGAGGCGGTAGATACGCAGTATTTT. This gives the protein CASSSQREAVDTQYF.

The V call is TRBV4-1, the J call TRBJ1-3; tentative D call: TRBD1 (5 bases). The V end was cut by 5 bases, the J end by 0 bases, with 11 bases between. The germline V gene encodes CDR1 MGHRA and CDR2 YSYEKL. The CDR3 totals 15 residues. The CDR3 sequence is CASSGGGTSGNTIYF. The CDR3 bases are TGCGCCAGCAGCGGGGGGGGTACCTCTGGAAACACCATATATTTT.

CDR3 loop: CASSPTLQGTVTF. The CDR3 DNA sequence: TGTGCCAGCAGTCCTACGCTACAGGGGACTGTGACCTTC. The chain couples TRBV6-6 to TRBJ1-2, with 7 bases fitting TRBD1. The CDR3 has 13 amino acids. V was pared by 5 bases and J by 14 bases, with 14 bases of the junction left unmatched. Germline values: CDR1 MNHNY, CDR2 SVGAGI (reference sequence).

The chain carries TRBV6-5 and TRBJ2-3; D remains ambiguous. The CDR3 length is 15 residues. Germline V gives CDR1 MNHEY, CDR2 SVGAGI. V lost 7 bases, J lost 4 bases, and 18 bases lay in between. CDR3 in amino acids: CASTNSPLKADTQYF. The CDR3 coding sequence is TGTGCCAGCACGAACAGCCCCCTTAAGGCAGATACGCAGTATTTT.